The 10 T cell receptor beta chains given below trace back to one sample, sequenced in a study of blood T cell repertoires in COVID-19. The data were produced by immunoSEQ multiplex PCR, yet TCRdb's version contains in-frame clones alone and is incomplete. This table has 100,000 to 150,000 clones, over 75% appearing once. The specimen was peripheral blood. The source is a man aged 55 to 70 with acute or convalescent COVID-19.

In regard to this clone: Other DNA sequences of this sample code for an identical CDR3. The CDR3 nucleotides read TGTGCCAGCAGCTTAGGAGGACTCGATACGCAGTATTTT. It translates to CASSLGGLDTQYF. The genes are TRBV11-2 and TRBJ2-3, with D tentatively TRBD2 (5 bases). Looked up from germline, CDR1 is SGHAT and CDR2 is FQNNGV. CDR3 size: 13 residues. V was pared by 1 base and J by 6 bases, with 8 bases between.

The CDR3 here is CASSLEGTSGPGETQYF. The CDR3 DNA sequence: TGTGCCAGCAGCTTAGAGGGGACTAGCGGACCGGGGGAGACCCAGTACTTC. The chain couples TRBV7-9 to TRBJ2-5; TRBD2 matches 11 bases. Germline V CDR1 and CDR2: SEHNR, FQNEAQ (reference sequence). The CDR3 spans 17 residues. Unmatched junction bases numbered 9, after V lost 1 base and J lost 5 bases. The full variable domain, in which reference TRBV7-9 and TRBJ2-5 provide the parts outside the CDR3, is DTGVSQNPRHKITKRGQNVTFRCDPISEHNRLYWYRQTLGQGPEFLTYFQNEAQLEKSRLLSDRFSAERPKGSFSTLEIQRTEQGDSAMYLCASSLEGTSGPGETQYFGPGTRLLVL.

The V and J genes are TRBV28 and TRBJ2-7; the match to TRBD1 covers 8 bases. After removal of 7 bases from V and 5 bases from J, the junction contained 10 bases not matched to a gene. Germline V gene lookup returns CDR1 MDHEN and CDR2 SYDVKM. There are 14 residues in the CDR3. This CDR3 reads CASKTAGGFHEQYF. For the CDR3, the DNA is TGTGCCAGCAAGACGGCAGGGGGCTTCCACGAGCAGTACTTC.

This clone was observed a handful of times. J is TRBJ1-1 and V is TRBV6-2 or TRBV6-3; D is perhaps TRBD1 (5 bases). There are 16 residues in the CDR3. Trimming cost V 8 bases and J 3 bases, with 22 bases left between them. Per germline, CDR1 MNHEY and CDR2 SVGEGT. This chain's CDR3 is CASGSRLRVWDTEAFF. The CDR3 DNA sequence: TGTGCCAGCGGTTCTCGCCTCAGGGTCTGGGACACTGAAGCTTTCTTT.

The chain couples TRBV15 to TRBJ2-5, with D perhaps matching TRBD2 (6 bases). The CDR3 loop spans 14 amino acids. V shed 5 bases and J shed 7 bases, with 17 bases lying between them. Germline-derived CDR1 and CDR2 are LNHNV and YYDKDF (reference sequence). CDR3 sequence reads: CATSRGGDGRTQYF. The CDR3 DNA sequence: TGTGCCACCAGCCGAGGCGGGGACGGAAGGACCCAGTACTTC.

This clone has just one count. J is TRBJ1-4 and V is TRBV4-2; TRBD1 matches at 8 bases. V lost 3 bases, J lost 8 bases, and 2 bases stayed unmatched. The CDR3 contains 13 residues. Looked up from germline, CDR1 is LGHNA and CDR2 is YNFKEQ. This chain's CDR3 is CASSQTGEEKLFF. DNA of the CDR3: TGTGCCAGCAGCCAGACAGGGGAAGAAAAACTGTTTTTT.

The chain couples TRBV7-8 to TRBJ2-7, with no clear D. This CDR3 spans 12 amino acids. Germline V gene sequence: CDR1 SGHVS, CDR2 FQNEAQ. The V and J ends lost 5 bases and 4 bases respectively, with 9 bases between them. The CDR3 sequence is CASSPPQYEQYF. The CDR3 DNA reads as TGTGCCAGCAGCCCCCCGCAGTACGAGCAGTACTTC.

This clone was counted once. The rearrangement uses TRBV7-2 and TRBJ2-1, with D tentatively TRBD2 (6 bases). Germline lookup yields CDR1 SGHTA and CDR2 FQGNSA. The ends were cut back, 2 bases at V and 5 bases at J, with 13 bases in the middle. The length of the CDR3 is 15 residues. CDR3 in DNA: TGTGCCAGCAGCTTATCAACTAGCCGACACAATGAGCAGTTCTTC. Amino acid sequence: CASSLSTSRHNEQFF.

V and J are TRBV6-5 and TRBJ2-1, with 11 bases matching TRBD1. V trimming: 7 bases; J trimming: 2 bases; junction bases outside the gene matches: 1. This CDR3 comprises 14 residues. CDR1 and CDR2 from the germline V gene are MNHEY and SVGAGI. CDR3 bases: TGTGCCAGCAAGGGACAGGGGGCCTACAATGAGCAGTTCTTC. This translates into CASKGQGAYNEQFF.

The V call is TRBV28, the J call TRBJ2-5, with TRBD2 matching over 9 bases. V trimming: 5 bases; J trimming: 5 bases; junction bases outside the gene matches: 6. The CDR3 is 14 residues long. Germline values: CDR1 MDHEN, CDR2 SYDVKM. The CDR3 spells CASSGASGKETQYF. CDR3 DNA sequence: TGTGCCAGCAGTGGGGCTAGCGGGAAGGAGACCCAGTACTTC.